This T cell receptor beta chain appears in the sequencing data of a study of early T cells in non-severe SARS-CoV-2 infection. This clonotype occurred many times. What it recognizes is unknown. Separate cDNA molecules each had unique molecular identifiers attached to them. TCRdb passed the 5' RACE reads through MiXCR, listing each CDR3 protein once. This table holds 51,000 or so distinct CDR3 sequences, 9.5% to 11% found once. Study outcomes and limitations: Anti-spike CD8 specificities were favored by VDJdb matching, whose results missed private and CD4 specificities.

Trimming stripped 0 bases from V and 7 bases from J, with 7 bases between. CDR3 length: 13 amino acids. Germline lookup yields CDR1 LGHNA and CDR2 YSLEER. This receptor was obtained from an adult who was a healthcare worker with PCR-confirmed SARS-CoV-2 infection or an uninfected control (not recorded which). The sequencing input was whole blood. This chain connects TRBV4-3 to TRBJ1-5; D is ambiguous. The CDR3 nucleotides read TGCGCCAGCAGCCAAGATTCGAGGCAGCCCCAGCATTTT. This translates into CASSQDSRQPQHF.